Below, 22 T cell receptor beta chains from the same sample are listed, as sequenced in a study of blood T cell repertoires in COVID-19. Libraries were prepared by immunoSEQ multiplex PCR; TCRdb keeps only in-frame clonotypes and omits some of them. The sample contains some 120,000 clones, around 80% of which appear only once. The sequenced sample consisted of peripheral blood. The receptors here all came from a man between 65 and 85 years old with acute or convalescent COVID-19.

The CDR3 loop is CASSSAEETQYF. DNA of the CDR3: TGTGCCAGCAGCTCAGCGGAAGAGACCCAGTACTTC. The chain uses TRBV5-4 and TRBJ2-5; D possibly corresponds to TRBD2 (5 bases). Germline CDR1 reads SGHNT; CDR2 reads YYREEE (reference sequence). V gave up 3 bases and J gave up 3 bases, with 6 bases separating them. The CDR3 spans 12 residues.

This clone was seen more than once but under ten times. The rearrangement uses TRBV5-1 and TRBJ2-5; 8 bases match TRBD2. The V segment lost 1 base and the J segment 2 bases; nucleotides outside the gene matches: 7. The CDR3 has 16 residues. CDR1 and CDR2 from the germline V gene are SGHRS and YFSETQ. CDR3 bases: TGCGCCAGCAGCTTGAGTTGGGGCGGGGGGCAAGAGACCCAGTACTTC. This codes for CASSLSWGGGQETQYF.

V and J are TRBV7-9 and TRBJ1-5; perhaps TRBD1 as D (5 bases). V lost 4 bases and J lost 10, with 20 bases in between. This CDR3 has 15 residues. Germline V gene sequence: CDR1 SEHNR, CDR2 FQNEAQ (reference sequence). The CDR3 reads CASSSGRLREGPQHF. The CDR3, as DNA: TGTGCCAGCAGCTCCGGTCGGCTCAGGGAAGGACCCCAGCATTTT.

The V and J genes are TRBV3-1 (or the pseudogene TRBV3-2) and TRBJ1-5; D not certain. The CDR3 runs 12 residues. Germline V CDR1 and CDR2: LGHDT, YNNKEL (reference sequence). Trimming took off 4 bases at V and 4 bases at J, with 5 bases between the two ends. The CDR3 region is CASSLSNQPQHF. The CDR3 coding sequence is TGTGCCAGCAGCCTCTCGAATCAGCCCCAGCATTTT.

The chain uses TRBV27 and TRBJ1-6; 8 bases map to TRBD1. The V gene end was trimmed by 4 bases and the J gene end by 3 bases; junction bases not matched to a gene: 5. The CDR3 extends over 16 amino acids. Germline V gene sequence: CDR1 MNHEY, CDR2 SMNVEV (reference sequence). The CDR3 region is CASSSGQGNYNSPLHF. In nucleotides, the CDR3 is TGTGCCAGCAGTTCCGGACAGGGAAACTATAATTCACCCCTCCACTTT.

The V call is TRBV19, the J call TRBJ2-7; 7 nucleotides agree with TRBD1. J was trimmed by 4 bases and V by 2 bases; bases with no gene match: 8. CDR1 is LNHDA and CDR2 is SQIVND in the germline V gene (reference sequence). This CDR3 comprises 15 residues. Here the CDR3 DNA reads TGTGCCAGTAGTATACCCGGGACAGTACAGTACGAGCAGTACTTC. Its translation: CASSIPGTVQYEQYF.

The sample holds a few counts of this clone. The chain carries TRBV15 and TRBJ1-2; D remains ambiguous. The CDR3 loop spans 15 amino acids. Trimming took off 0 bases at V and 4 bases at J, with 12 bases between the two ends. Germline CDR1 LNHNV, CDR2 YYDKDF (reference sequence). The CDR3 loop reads CATSRDPINSYGYTF. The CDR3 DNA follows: TGTGCCACCAGCAGAGATCCCATCAATAGCTATGGCTACACCTTC.

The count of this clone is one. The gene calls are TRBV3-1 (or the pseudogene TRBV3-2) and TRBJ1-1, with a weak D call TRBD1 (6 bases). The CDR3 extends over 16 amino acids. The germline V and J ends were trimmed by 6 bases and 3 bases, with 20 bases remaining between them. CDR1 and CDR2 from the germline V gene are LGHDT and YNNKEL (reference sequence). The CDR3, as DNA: TGTGCCAGCAGGAAAAGGTGGGGGCAATCCGACACTGAAGCTTTCTTT. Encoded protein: CASRKRWGQSDTEAFF.

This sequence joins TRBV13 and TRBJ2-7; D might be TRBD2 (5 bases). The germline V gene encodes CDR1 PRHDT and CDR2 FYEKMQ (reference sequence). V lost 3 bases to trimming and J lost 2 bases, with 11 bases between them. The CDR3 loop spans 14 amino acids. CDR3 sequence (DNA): TGTGCCAGCAGCTTCGGCCAGGAGGCCTACGAGCAGTACTTC. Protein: CASSFGQEAYEQYF.

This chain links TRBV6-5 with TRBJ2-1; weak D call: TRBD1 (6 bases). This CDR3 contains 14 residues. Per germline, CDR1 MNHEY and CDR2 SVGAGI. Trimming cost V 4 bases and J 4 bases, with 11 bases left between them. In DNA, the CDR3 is TGTGCCAGCAGTTCTGGACAGACGTACAATGAGCAGTTCTTC. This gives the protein CASSSGQTYNEQFF.

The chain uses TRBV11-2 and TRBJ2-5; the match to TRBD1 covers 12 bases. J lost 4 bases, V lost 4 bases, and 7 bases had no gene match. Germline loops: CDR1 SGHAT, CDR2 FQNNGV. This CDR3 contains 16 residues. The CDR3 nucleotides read TGTGCCAGCAGCTATCTCCGGGACAGGGGGCGAGAGACCCAGTACTTC. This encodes CASSYLRDRGRETQYF. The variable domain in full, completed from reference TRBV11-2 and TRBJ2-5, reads EAGVAQSPRYKIIEKRQSVAFWCNPISGHATLYWYQQILGQGPKLLIQFQNNGVVDDSQLPKDRFSAERLKGVDSTLKIQPAKLEDSAVYLCASSYLRDRGRETQYFGPGTRLLVL.

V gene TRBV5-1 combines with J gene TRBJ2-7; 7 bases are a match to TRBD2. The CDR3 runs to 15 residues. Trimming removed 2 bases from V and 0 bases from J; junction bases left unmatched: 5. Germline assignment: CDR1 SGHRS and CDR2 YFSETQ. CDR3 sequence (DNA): TGCGCCAGCAGCTTTGGCGGGGGTGCCTCCTACGAGCAGTACTTC. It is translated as CASSFGGGASYEQYF.

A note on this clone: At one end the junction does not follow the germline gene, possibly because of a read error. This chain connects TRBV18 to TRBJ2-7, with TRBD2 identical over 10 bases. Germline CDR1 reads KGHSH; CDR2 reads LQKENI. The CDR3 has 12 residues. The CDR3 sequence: CATSAGGDEQYF. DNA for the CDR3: TGTGCCACCTCAGCGGGAGGGGACGAGCAGTACTTC.

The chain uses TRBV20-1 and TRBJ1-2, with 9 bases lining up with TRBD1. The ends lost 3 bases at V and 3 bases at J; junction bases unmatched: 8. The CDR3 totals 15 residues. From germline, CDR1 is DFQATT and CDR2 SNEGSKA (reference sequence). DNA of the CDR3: TGCAGTGCTAGTCGGGATCGGGACAGGGACTATGGCTACACCTTC. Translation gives CSASRDRDRDYGYTF.

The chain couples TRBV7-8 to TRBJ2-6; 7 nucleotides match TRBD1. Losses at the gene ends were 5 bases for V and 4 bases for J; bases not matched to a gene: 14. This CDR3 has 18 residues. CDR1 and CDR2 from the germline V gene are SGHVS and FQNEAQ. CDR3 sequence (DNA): TGTGCCAGCAGCCCTAGATTAACAGGGGTGGGCGGGGCCAACGTCCTGACTTTC. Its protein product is CASSPRLTGVGGANVLTF.

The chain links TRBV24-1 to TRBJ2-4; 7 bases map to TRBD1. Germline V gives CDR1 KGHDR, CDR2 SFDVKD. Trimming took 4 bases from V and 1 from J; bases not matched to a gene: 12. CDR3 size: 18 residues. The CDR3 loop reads CATSDLSDRDLAKNIQYF. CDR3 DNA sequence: TGTGCCACCAGTGACCTCTCCGACAGGGATCTGGCCAAAAACATTCAGTACTTC.

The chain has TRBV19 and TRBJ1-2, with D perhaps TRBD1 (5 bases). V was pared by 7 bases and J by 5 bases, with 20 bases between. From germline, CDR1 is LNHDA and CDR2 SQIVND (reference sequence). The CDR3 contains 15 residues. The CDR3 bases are TGTGCCAGTAATTCACAGGCGGCGGGAACTTATGGCTACACCTTC. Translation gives CASNSQAAGTYGYTF.

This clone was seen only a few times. The CDR3 bases are TGTGCCATCAGTGACCCGGGACAGGGGGCTTCAGCTTTCTTT. Translation: CAISDPGQGASAFF. The chain is built from TRBV10-3 and TRBJ1-1; 12 bases are shared with TRBD1. The CDR3 loop spans 14 amino acids. Per the germline V gene, CDR1 is ENHRY and CDR2 is SYGVKD. V shed 3 bases, J shed 10 bases, and the junction held 6 bases outside the gene matches.

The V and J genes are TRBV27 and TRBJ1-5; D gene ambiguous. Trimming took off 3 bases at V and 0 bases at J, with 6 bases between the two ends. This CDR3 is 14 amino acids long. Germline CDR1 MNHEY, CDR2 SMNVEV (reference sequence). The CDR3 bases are TGTGCCAGCAGTTTGTCAGGTAGCAATCAGCCCCAGCATTTT. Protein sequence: CASSLSGSNQPQHF.

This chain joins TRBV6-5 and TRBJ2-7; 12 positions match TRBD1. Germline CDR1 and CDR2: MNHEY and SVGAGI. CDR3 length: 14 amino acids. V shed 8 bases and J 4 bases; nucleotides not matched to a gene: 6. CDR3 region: CASGGTGGAYEQYF. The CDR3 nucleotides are TGTGCCAGCGGGGGGACAGGGGGCGCTTACGAGCAGTACTTC.

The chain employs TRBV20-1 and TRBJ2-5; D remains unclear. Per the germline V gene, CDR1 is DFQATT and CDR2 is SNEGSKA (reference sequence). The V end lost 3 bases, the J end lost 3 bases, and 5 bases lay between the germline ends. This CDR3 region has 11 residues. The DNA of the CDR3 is TGCAGTGCTAGGGTAGAAGAGACCCAGTACTTC. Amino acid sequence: CSARVEETQYF.

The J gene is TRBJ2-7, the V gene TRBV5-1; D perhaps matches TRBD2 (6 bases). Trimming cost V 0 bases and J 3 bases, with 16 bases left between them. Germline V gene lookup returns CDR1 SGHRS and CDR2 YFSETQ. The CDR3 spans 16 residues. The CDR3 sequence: CASSLVSGEGIYEQYF. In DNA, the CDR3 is TGCGCCAGCAGCTTGGTTTCGGGAGAGGGTATCTACGAGCAGTACTTC.